These 28 T cell receptor beta chains were all obtained from the same sample, sequenced in a study of T-cell memory formation after mild COVID-19. A single record per CDR3 protein comes from TCRdb applying MiXCR to the 5' RACE reads. The table lists 350,000 to 450,000 distinct CDR3 sequences, around 14% of them singletons, with about 22% in the top ten. What was sequenced was PBMCs or a T cell subset sorted from them (not recorded which). The receptors were gathered from a man aged 18 to 35 who had mild COVID-19 (a few samples of this study predate the infection). Cell type and time point are not known.

This clonotype occurred a few times. The chain recombines TRBV7-9 with TRBJ2-6, with D perhaps matching TRBD1 (5 bases). The ends were cut back, 10 bases at V and 4 bases at J, with 14 bases in the middle. The CDR3 length is 14 residues. Germline lookup yields CDR1 SEHNR and CDR2 FQNEAQ (reference sequence). CDR3 amino acids: CANPPGLGANVLTF. For the CDR3, the DNA is TGTGCCAACCCTCCAGGGTTGGGGGCCAACGTCCTGACTTTC.

This clonotype came up many times. The V gene is TRBV6-2 or TRBV6-3, the J gene TRBJ2-7; 9 nucleotides align to TRBD1. In germline, CDR1 is MNHEY, CDR2 SVGEGT. Trimming at V came to 0 bases and at J to 3 bases, leaving 0 bases not matched to a gene. CDR3 length: 14 amino acids. The CDR3 DNA reads TGTGCCAGCAGTTACTCGGGACAGGGCTACGAGCAGTACTTC. Its protein product is CASSYSGQGYEQYF.

The chain recombines TRBV2 with TRBJ2-2; 9 positions match TRBD1. The V gene end was trimmed by 7 bases and the J gene end by 5 bases; junction bases not matched to a gene: 5. The CDR3 length is 14 residues. Germline CDR1 SNHLY, CDR2 FYNNEI. This chain's CDR3 is CASNGQGKTGELFF. Here the CDR3 DNA reads TGTGCCAGCAATGGACAGGGGAAAACCGGGGAGCTGTTTTTT.

V usage is TRBV7-6 and J usage is TRBJ2-6; D is uncertain. The CDR3 has 18 residues. Germline CDR1 and CDR2: SGHVS and FNYEAQ. Between the trimmed V and J ends, which lost 0 bases and 0 bases, there was a span of 12 bases. CDR3 sequence reads: CASSLAPSIVSGANVLTF. The CDR3 DNA follows: TGTGCCAGCAGCTTAGCGCCCAGCATAGTCTCTGGGGCCAACGTCCTGACTTTC.

V gene TRBV12-3 or TRBV12-4 combines with J gene TRBJ2-2; D gene ambiguous. Trimming took 5 bases from V and 7 from J, leaving 8 bases between them. The CDR3 extends over 12 amino acids. The chain's CDR3 is CASSPSSGELFF. The CDR3 DNA reads TGTGCCAGCAGTCCCAGCAGCGGGGAGCTGTTTTTT.

This clonotype was picked up a small number of times. V is TRBV2 and J is TRBJ2-7; a weak D match, TRBD2 (6 bases). Germline V CDR1 and CDR2: SNHLY, FYNNEI. CDR3 length: 16 amino acids. The V end lost 0 bases, the J end lost 3 bases, and 15 bases lay between the germline ends. Here the CDR3 DNA reads TGTGCCAGCAGTGAAGCCCGGCGGGGAGCAGACTACGAGCAGTACGTC. Translated, it gives CASSEARRGADYEQYV.

This clonotype was counted many times. The chain is built from TRBV6-2 or TRBV6-3 and TRBJ2-7; 8 positions match TRBD1. The V and J ends lost 8 bases and 5 bases, in that order; junction bases with no gene match: 5. CDR3 length: 12 amino acids. Germline assignment: CDR1 MNHEY and CDR2 SVGEGT. In nucleotides, the CDR3 is TGTGCCAGCGGGGACAGGTTAGACGAGCAGTACTTC. It yields the protein CASGDRLDEQYF.

This clonotype was found many times. The V and J genes are TRBV7-3 and TRBJ2-3; unclear D gene. In germline, CDR1 is SGHTA, CDR2 FQGTGA. This CDR3 region has 13 residues. Trimming cost V 5 bases and J 4 bases, with 10 bases left between them. The CDR3 region has the DNA TGTGCCAGCAGCCAAGAGATCGCAGATACGCAGTATTTT. Translating it yields CASSQEIADTQYF.

The chain uses TRBV3-1 and TRBJ1-6; no firm D call. This CDR3 contains 15 residues. Germline-derived CDR1 and CDR2 are LGHDT and YNNKEL (reference sequence). V lost 4 bases to trimming and J lost 7 bases, with 14 bases between them. The DNA of the CDR3 is TGTGCCAGCAGCCTCACAGTCCTCTCCAATTCACCCCTCCACTTT. This codes for CASSLTVLSNSPLHF.

This clonotype was seen ten or more times. CDR3 sequence (DNA): TGCGCCAGCAGCTTGCCCCGGACTAGCGGGGGTCCGAACACCGGGGAGCTGTTTTTT. Encoded protein: CASSLPRTSGGPNTGELFF. V usage is TRBV5-1 and J usage is TRBJ2-2; 13 bases line up with TRBD2. The junction had 6 bases not matched to a gene; V was cut back by 1 base and J by 0 bases. The CDR3 length is 19 residues. Germline CDR1 and CDR2: SGHRS and YFSETQ.

This rearrangement joins TRBV6-1 to TRBJ1-1; possible D gene TRBD1, 5 bases. The germline V gene encodes CDR1 MNHNS and CDR2 SASEGT. The CDR3 length is 15 residues. Between the trimmed V and J ends, which lost 8 bases and 0 bases, there was a span of 16 bases. This CDR3 reads CASLTFRGMNTEAFF. The CDR3 bases are TGTGCCAGCTTGACTTTTCGGGGGATGAACACTGAAGCTTTCTTT.

The table lists this clonotype with many counts. This CDR3 is CASSDNSYEQYF. The CDR3 DNA follows: TGCGCCAGCAGCGACAACTCCTACGAGCAGTACTTC. V usage is TRBV5-1 and J usage is TRBJ2-7; D call uncertain. The length of the CDR3 is 12 residues. From germline, CDR1 is SGHRS and CDR2 YFSETQ. The V end lost 4 bases, the J end lost 0 bases, and 5 bases lay between the germline ends.

This clonotype was recorded at least ten times. This chain links TRBV7-6 with TRBJ1-1; 11 bases map to TRBD1. This CDR3 is 15 amino acids long. The germline V gene encodes CDR1 SGHVS and CDR2 FNYEAQ. Trimming at V came to 4 bases and at J to 5 bases, leaving 6 bases not matched to a gene. CDR3 DNA sequence: TGTGCCAGCAGCTGGGGGACAGGGGGTTCAACTGAAGCTTTCTTT. Amino acid sequence: CASSWGTGGSTEAFF.

This clonotype has at least ten counts. The rearrangement joins TRBV7-8 to TRBJ1-5; unclear D gene. The CDR3 is 14 residues long. Trimming left V 5 bases short and J 7 bases short, with 15 bases between. Looked up from germline, CDR1 is SGHVS and CDR2 is FQNEAQ. CDR3 nucleotides: TGTGCCAGCAGCCTTACCGGGAACTCCCAGCCCCAGCATTTT. Translated: CASSLTGNSQPQHF.

This clonotype was found a few times. The genes are TRBV5-1 and TRBJ2-5; 7 bases line up with TRBD1. The J segment lost 1 base and the V segment lost 6 bases, leaving 6 bases of the junction unmatched. Germline values: CDR1 SGHRS, CDR2 YFSETQ. The CDR3 totals 14 residues. The CDR3 coding sequence is TGCGCCAGCACCCAGGGGGACAGCCAAGAGACCCAGTACTTC. Its translation is CASTQGDSQETQYF.

This clonotype was seen at least ten times. This sequence joins TRBV5-4 and TRBJ1-3; 7 bases are a match to TRBD1. The CDR3 length is 16 residues. CDR1 is SGHNT and CDR2 is YYREEE in the germline V gene (reference sequence). V was pared by 0 bases and J by 8 bases, with 11 bases of the junction left unmatched. CDR3 sequence reads: CASSLAGGQTRHTIYF. The CDR3 nucleotides read TGTGCCAGCAGCTTGGCCGGGGGACAGACGCGGCACACCATATATTTT. The full variable domain, completed using reference TRBV5-4 and TRBJ1-3, is ETGVTQSPTHLIKTRGQQVTLRCSSQSGHNTVSWYQQALGQGPQFIFQYYREEENGRGNFPPRFSGLQFPNYSSELNVNALELDDSALYLCASSLAGGQTRHTIYFGEGSWLTVV.

The table lists this clonotype with a few counts. J is TRBJ1-1 and V is TRBV29-1; 7 bases are a match to TRBD1. There are 13 residues in the CDR3. Germline loops: CDR1 SQVTM, CDR2 ANQGSEA. With 4 bases clipped from V and 1 base from J, the junction kept 3 bases outside the gene matches. The CDR3 loop is CSVVGQRNTEAFF. The DNA of the CDR3 is TGCAGCGTTGTGGGACAGAGGAACACTGAAGCTTTCTTT.

This clonotype was detected many times. J is TRBJ2-5 and V is TRBV7-2; no clear D. The CDR3 sequence is 13 residues long. V shed 0 bases and J shed 5 bases, with 7 bases lying between them. In germline, CDR1 is SGHTA, CDR2 FQGNSA. CDR3 sequence (DNA): TGTGCCAGCAGCTTAGCAATTCAGGAGACCCAGTACTTC. Its protein is CASSLAIQETQYF.

Written as DNA, the CDR3 is TGTGCCAGCAGCTTAACGGCGACACGCACCCAGGGCAATGAGCAGTTCTTC. It translates to CASSLTATRTQGNEQFF. The V call is TRBV7-3, the J call TRBJ2-1; possible D gene TRBD1, 5 bases. Trimming pared 0 bases from V and 6 bases from J, leaving 18 bases between. The germline gives CDR1 SGHTA, CDR2 FQGTGA. CDR3 size: 17 residues.

The chain combines TRBV5-8 with TRBJ1-1; maybe TRBD1 (6 bases). Trimming pared 4 bases from V and 10 bases from J, leaving 14 bases between. The CDR3 loop spans 12 amino acids. Germline CDR1 reads SGHTS; CDR2 reads YDEGEE. CDR3 loop: CASSRLGAAAFF. CDR3 sequence (DNA): TGTGCCAGCAGCAGGTTGGGGGCTGCAGCTTTCTTT.

The table lists this clonotype with many counts. This sequence joins TRBV4-3 and TRBJ2-5; unclear D gene. Trimming removed 0 bases from V and 7 bases from J, with 6 bases in between. CDR3 length: 12 residues. Germline V lookup: CDR1 LGHNA, CDR2 YSLEER. CDR3 protein: CASSQDRRTQYF. DNA of the CDR3: TGCGCCAGCAGCCAAGATCGGAGGACCCAGTACTTC.

The rearrangement joins TRBV5-1 to TRBJ1-1; possibly TRBD1 for D (5 bases). V lost 4 bases and J 3 bases, leaving 10 bases between the germline ends. The germline CDR1 and CDR2 sequences are SGHRS and YFSETQ. CDR3 length: 13 residues. The CDR3 DNA reads TGCGCCAGCAGCACCAGGGATCACACTGAAGCTTTCTTT. Translated, it gives CASSTRDHTEAFF.

This clonotype was observed a few times. This chain links TRBV7-2 with TRBJ2-1, with a tentative D call TRBD1 (5 bases). Germline CDR1 SGHTA, CDR2 FQGNSA. Trimming shortened V by 4 bases and J by 1 base, and 11 bases separated the two germline ends. CDR3 length: 15 residues. The CDR3 DNA follows: TGTGCCAGCAGCTGGGGCTGGCCGTCCTACAATGAGCAGTTCTTC. Translation: CASSWGWPSYNEQFF.

The gene calls are TRBV28 and TRBJ2-3; the match to TRBD1 covers 7 bases. The CDR3 loop spans 13 amino acids. Looked up from germline, CDR1 is MDHEN and CDR2 is SYDVKM. Trimming took 11 bases from V and 6 from J; bases not matched to a gene: 11. CDR3 sequence: CALGAGGSDTQYF. As DNA, the CDR3 is TGTGCCCTCGGGGCAGGGGGAAGTGATACGCAGTATTTT.

Ten or more counts support this clonotype. The chain is built from TRBV5-1 and TRBJ2-5; D perhaps matches TRBD1 (5 bases). Looked up from germline, CDR1 is SGHRS and CDR2 is YFSETQ. Trimming took 3 bases from V and 2 from J, leaving 8 bases between them. This CDR3 spans 13 amino acids. CDR3 sequence reads: CASSSDRQETQYF. The CDR3 DNA sequence: TGCGCCAGCAGCTCCGACAGACAAGAGACCCAGTACTTC.

A few counts support this clonotype. The chain recombines TRBV4-3 with TRBJ2-1, with TRBD2 matching over 12 bases. J gave up 10 bases and V 1 base, and 8 bases lay outside the gene matches. Germline V gene lookup returns CDR1 LGHNA and CDR2 YSLEER. The CDR3 totals 16 residues. Here the CDR3 DNA reads TGCGCCAGCAGCCAAGTGCTAGCGGGGGGGAGTAACGAGCAGTTCTTC. Its translation is CASSQVLAGGSNEQFF.

This clonotype turned up a few times. This rearrangement joins TRBV5-1 to TRBJ2-3; TRBD1 aligns across 9 bases. There are 14 residues in the CDR3. Trimming removed 6 bases from V and 5 bases from J; junction bases left unmatched: 7. Per the germline V gene, CDR1 is SGHRS and CDR2 is YFSETQ. The chain's CDR3 is CASTPGQGQDTQYF. The CDR3 coding sequence is TGCGCCAGCACCCCGGGACAGGGACAAGATACGCAGTATTTT.

The chain couples TRBV7-9 to TRBJ1-2; 9 positions agree with TRBD1. Unmatched junction bases numbered 12, after V lost 5 bases and J lost 8 bases. This CDR3 spans 15 amino acids. The germline V gene has CDR1 SEHNR and CDR2 FQNEAQ (reference sequence). The CDR3, as DNA: TGTGCCAGCAGCCCCCCCGGGACAGGGCTCGGGGGCTACACCTTC. This sequence encodes CASSPPGTGLGGYTF.